These 17 T cell receptor beta chains came from one sample sequenced in a study of T cells in Graves' hyperthyroidism and ophthalmopathy. Amplified TCR beta CDR3 regions came from RNA transcripts. TCR CDR3 underwent first-round RT-PCR with the HTBI primer set. TCRdb re-called the multiplex PCR reads through MiXCR, storing one row per CDR3 protein. The table lists approximately 300,000 distinct CDR3 sequences, about 15% of them singletons. The material sequenced was blood. The receptors stem from a man younger than 40 with Graves' hyperthyroidism.

There are many counts of this clonotype. The DNA of the CDR3 is TGTGCCAGTCTCAGCCAGGGACAGGGTGCCGAGACCCAGTACTTC. It codes for CASLSQGQGAETQYF. The chain links TRBV2 to TRBJ2-5, with 9 bases aligning to TRBD1. Germline V gene lookup returns CDR1 SNHLY and CDR2 FYNNEI. The CDR3 is 15 residues long. V was clipped by 9 bases and J by 5 bases; unmatched bases: 13.

This clonotype was detected only a few times. V gene TRBV20-1 combines with J gene TRBJ2-7; D not certain. Looked up from germline, CDR1 is DFQATT and CDR2 is SNEGSKA (reference sequence). The V end was cut by 2 bases, the J end by 4 bases, with 21 bases between. The CDR3 runs 16 residues. DNA of the CDR3: TGCAGTGCTAGACCCCTGGGCGCGACTCTCCTTTACGAGCAGTACTTC. It is translated as CSARPLGATLLYEQYF.

The gene calls are TRBV7-3 and TRBJ1-1; TRBD1 might be the D (6 bases). From germline, CDR1 is SGHTA and CDR2 FQGTGA. The CDR3 runs to 16 residues. V lost 1 base, J lost 7 bases, and 19 bases lay in between. The chain's CDR3 is CASSLRGASDPREAFF. DNA of the CDR3: TGTGCCAGCAGCTTAAGGGGGGCGTCTGACCCCCGTGAAGCTTTCTTT.

This clonotype was picked up a small number of times. This sequence joins TRBV7-9 and TRBJ2-7; D might be TRBD1 (6 bases). V lost 4 bases, J lost 1 base, and 14 bases lay in between. The CDR3 length is 15 residues. Germline CDR1 and CDR2: SEHNR and FQNEAQ (reference sequence). This CDR3 reads CASSSRQDRSYEQYF. The CDR3 bases are TGTGCCAGCAGCTCCCGACAGGACCGTTCCTACGAGCAGTACTTC.

There are a few counts of this clonotype. The chain combines TRBV6-1 with TRBJ2-5; TRBD1 matches at 8 bases. Germline CDR1 is MNHNS and CDR2 is SASEGT. This CDR3 has 15 amino acids. After removal of 2 bases from V and 4 bases from J, the junction contained 6 bases not matched to a gene. The CDR3 here is CASSEPDRGGETQYF. CDR3 bases: TGTGCCAGCAGTGAACCCGACAGGGGTGGAGAGACCCAGTACTTC.

This clonotype has ten or more counts. The rearrangement uses TRBV12-5 and TRBJ2-3; no reliable D call. With 5 bases removed from V and 5 bases from J, the gap between germline ends came to 5 bases. The CDR3 contains 11 residues. The germline V gene encodes CDR1 LGHNT and CDR2 FRNRAP. The CDR3 DNA is TGTGCTAGTGGTCCGGGAGATACGCAGTATTTT. Its protein product is CASGPGDTQYF. Combining the CDR3 with reference TRBV12-5 and TRBJ2-3 gives the whole variable domain DARVTQTPRHKVTEMGQEVTMRCQPILGHNTVFWYRQTMMQGLELLAYFRNRAPLDDSGMPKDRFSAEMPDATLATLKIQPSEPRDSAVYFCASGPGDTQYFGPGTRLTVL.

The CDR3 loop is CASSQETLAGGTYEQYF. The CDR3, as DNA: TGTGCCAGCAGCCAAGAGACGCTAGCGGGAGGCACCTACGAGCAGTACTTC. The J gene is TRBJ2-7, the V gene TRBV3-1, with 11 bases matching TRBD2. The CDR3 has 17 amino acids. V trimming: 0 bases; J trimming: 2 bases; junction bases outside the gene matches: 6. Germline loops: CDR1 LGHDT, CDR2 YNNKEL (reference sequence).

This chain uses TRBV29-1 with TRBJ1-2; no reliable D call. Trimming stripped 8 bases from V and 7 bases from J, with 17 bases between. From germline, CDR1 is SQVTM and CDR2 ANQGSEA. CDR3 length equals 12 residues. As DNA, the CDR3 is TGCAGCTACACCCGGGCGATGAGTGGCTACACCTTC. It specifies CSYTRAMSGYTF.

This chain connects TRBV6-2 or TRBV6-3 to TRBJ2-3; D is unresolved. V lost 2 bases, J lost 0 bases, and 6 bases lay in between. The CDR3 has 14 residues. The germline CDR1 and CDR2 sequences are MNHEY and SVGEGT. The CDR3 sequence: CASSYLVSTDTQYF. The CDR3 bases are TGTGCCAGCAGTTACCTTGTTAGCACAGATACGCAGTATTTT.

There are many counts of this clonotype. The rearrangement joins TRBV6-2 or TRBV6-3 to TRBJ2-1, with D hard to call. Trimming stripped 5 bases from V and 12 bases from J, with 14 bases between. Per the germline V gene, CDR1 is MNHEY and CDR2 is SVGEGT. CDR3 length: 12 residues. The DNA of the CDR3 is TGTGCCAGCAGTGGTTTAGGTTACGCGCAGTTCTTC. This encodes CASSGLGYAQFF.

This clonotype was detected many times. Written as DNA, the CDR3 is TGTGCCAGCAGTTTTGAGGCCGCCTATGGCTACACCTTC. Its translation is CASSFEAAYGYTF. V usage is TRBV28 and J usage is TRBJ1-2; D is unresolved. This CDR3 region has 13 residues. In germline, CDR1 is MDHEN, CDR2 SYDVKM. V shed 3 bases and J shed 4 bases, with 9 bases lying between them.

The chain uses TRBV19 and TRBJ2-4; D is ambiguous. The CDR3 is made up of 15 amino acids. V lost 3 bases and J lost 1, with 10 bases in between. From germline, CDR1 is LNHDA and CDR2 SQIVND (reference sequence). The CDR3 protein is CASSMVPRAKNIQYF. DNA for the CDR3: TGTGCCAGTAGTATGGTCCCTCGGGCCAAAAACATTCAGTACTTC.

This clonotype has ten or more counts. V and J are TRBV24-1 and TRBJ2-5; D might be TRBD2 (5 bases). Germline-derived CDR1 and CDR2 are KGHDR and SFDVKD. CDR3 length equals 14 residues. The V end lost 12 bases, the J end lost 4 bases, and 20 bases lay between the germline ends. CDR3 in DNA: TGTGCCCCCCACACGGCCGAAGGAGGAGAGACCCAGTACTTC. Translated: CAPHTAEGGETQYF.

This clonotype was counted at least ten times. DNA for the CDR3: TGTGCCAGCAGCCCTCGGGACAGTGAGAACATTCAGTACTTC. It yields the protein CASSPRDSENIQYF. This chain uses TRBV14 with TRBJ2-4, with 7 bases that match TRBD1. After removal of 4 bases from V and 7 bases from J, the junction contained 7 bases not matched to a gene. The germline gives CDR1 SGHDN, CDR2 FVKESK. The CDR3 spans 14 residues.

This clonotype was counted many times. The chain joins TRBV20-1 to TRBJ1-1, with D possibly being TRBD1 (6 bases). The V and J ends lost 0 bases and 7 bases respectively, with 15 bases between them. CDR3 length equals 14 residues. The germline V gene encodes CDR1 DFQATT and CDR2 SNEGSKA (reference sequence). CDR3 amino acids: CSARDRKGGGEAFF. In DNA, the CDR3 is TGCAGTGCTAGAGATAGGAAGGGAGGGGGTGAAGCTTTCTTT.

V is TRBV19 and J is TRBJ2-1; D remains unclear. Trimming cost V 5 bases and J 7 bases, with 18 bases left between them. Germline V gene lookup returns CDR1 LNHDA and CDR2 SQIVND (reference sequence). The length of the CDR3 is 15 residues. The CDR3 DNA follows: TGTGCCAGTAGTCCTTTGGGGAAGGTGGTGAATGAGCAGTTCTTC. Amino acids: CASSPLGKVVNEQFF.

The CDR3 here is CASSPRVSEQYF. In DNA, the CDR3 is TGCGCCAGCAGCCCTAGGGTAAGCGAGCAGTACTTC. V is TRBV5-1 and J is TRBJ2-7; D gene ambiguous. Germline V lookup: CDR1 SGHRS, CDR2 YFSETQ. The V end was cut by 4 bases, the J end by 6 bases, with 11 bases between. The CDR3 runs 12 residues.